This entry concerns a single T cell receptor beta chain. Its antigen remains unidentified. Gene names and germline match the mouse. The CDR3 is cut off 1 residue early in the read; its end comes from the germline J gene. This entry is derived from a study of tissue T cells after allogeneic stem cell transplantation. Trimming left V 5 bases short and J 1 base short, with 11 bases between. The germline V gene encodes CDR1 LGHDT and CDR2 YNNKQL (reference sequence). This CDR3 region has 15 residues. Time point noted: mouse harvest day 7 after allogeneic transplant. Mouse grafts combined 10^7 T-cell-depleted bone marrow cells with 10^6 splenic CD5+ T cells. Study-wide results and caveats: Tissue-detected TCR repertoire was only partly captured by blood and spleen T cells.

Clones were read by immunoSEQ multiplex PCR, and TCRdb kept only the in-frame ones, dropping some. The table records approximately 5,000 clones, about 51% of them present only once. The chain links TRBV4 to TRBJ2-2; the D gene is possibly TRBD1 (6 bases). Material: gut tissue. The receptor was derived from a female BALB/c mouse given C57BL/6 T cells with graft-versus-host disease after an allogeneic hematopoietic cell transplant. The CDR3 here is CASSRRDKNTGQLYF. CDR3 bases read: TGTGCCAGCAGCCGACGGGACAAAAACACCGGGCAGCTCTAC. The whole variable domain, filled in from reference TRBV4 and TRBJ2-2, reads ETAVFQTPNYHVTQVGNEVSFNCKQTLGHDTMYWYKQDSKKLLKIMFSYNNKQLIVNETVPRRFSPQSSDKAHLNLRIKSVEPEDSAVYLCASSRRDKNTGQLYFGEGSKLTVL.